A single sample is the source of the 27 T cell receptor beta chains below, sequenced in a study of shared clonotypes between healthy human individuals. CD45RO-negative CD8 cells positively selected for CCR7 made up the naive population, which excluded terminally differentiated effector memory CD45RA+ cells. TCRdb's copy holds only in-frame clones and misses some; the assay was immunoSEQ multiplex PCR. The sample contains around 2.1 million clones, around 93% of which appear only once. Sequencing was carried out using naive CD8+ T cells from PBMCs. These receptors originate from a man between 18 and 35 years old in good health. Some clones in this sample may be carry-over from other donors' samples.

The chain carries TRBV9 and TRBJ2-3; perhaps D is TRBD1 or TRBD2 (5 bases each). The CDR3 totals 15 residues. V lost 3 bases and J lost 2, with 13 bases in between. CDR1 and CDR2 (germline): SGDLS, YYNGEE. The CDR3 loop is CASSARSGTTDTQYF. For the CDR3, the DNA is TGTGCCAGCAGCGCCAGATCGGGGACCACAGATACGCAGTATTTT.

The chain employs TRBV4-2 and TRBJ2-5; D is possibly TRBD1 (6 bases). Germline V gene data show CDR1 as LGHNA and CDR2 as YNFKEQ. This CDR3 has 17 residues. Trimming removed 0 bases at V and 5 bases at J, with 19 bases between. The CDR3 DNA reads as TGTGCCAGCAGCCAAGAGTGGGGGCTGCGAGGGGTCGAGACCCAGTACTTC. Its translation is CASSQEWGLRGVETQYF.

This clone was found once. The V and J genes are TRBV28 and TRBJ1-1, with a tentative D call TRBD1 (5 bases). The CDR3 consists of 16 residues. Germline CDR1 MDHEN, CDR2 SYDVKM. The V and J ends lost 2 bases and 1 base respectively, with 14 bases between them. CDR3 region: CASSLISGTGNTEAFF. As DNA, the CDR3 is TGTGCCAGCAGTTTAATCTCCGGGACGGGGAACACTGAAGCTTTCTTT.

The V and J genes are TRBV11-2 and TRBJ2-7, with 11 bases lining up with TRBD2. With V trimmed by 4 bases and J by 7 bases, 21 bases remained unmatched. Germline loops: CDR1 SGHAT, CDR2 FQNNGV. CDR3 length equals 19 residues. The CDR3 coding sequence is TGTGCCAGCAGCTCCACTAGCGGGAGTGGGGACTACGACGTTAGGGAGCAGTACTTC. Encoded protein: CASSSTSGSGDYDVREQYF.

This chain links TRBV6-5 with TRBJ2-7; D tentatively fits TRBD1 or TRBD2 (7 bases each). The V and J ends lost 2 bases and 6 bases respectively, with 11 bases between them. Germline V gives CDR1 MNHEY, CDR2 SVGAGI. The CDR3 spans 13 residues. In DNA form, the CDR3 reads TGTGCCAGCAGTTACGCCAGGGGGGGCGAGCAGTACTTC. Amino acids: CASSYARGGEQYF.

The rearrangement uses TRBV27 and TRBJ2-1; TRBD2 agrees at 8 bases. Germline CDR1 reads MNHEY; CDR2 reads SMNVEV (reference sequence). This CDR3 contains 16 residues. J lost 4 bases, V lost 5 bases, and 10 bases had no gene match. For the CDR3, the DNA is TGTGCCAGCAGTCCGGGAGCGGGAGCCCTATACAATGAGCAGTTCTTC. Protein product: CASSPGAGALYNEQFF.

The V gene is TRBV10-3, the J gene TRBJ1-2; no clear D. Germline lookup yields CDR1 ENHRY and CDR2 SYGVKD. The ends were cut back, 0 bases at V and 4 bases at J, with 9 bases in the middle. The CDR3 totals 14 residues. CDR3 DNA sequence: TGTGCCATCAGTGAGTCTGGAGTGAGCTATGGCTACACCTTC. Its protein product is CAISESGVSYGYTF.

The chain is built from TRBV9 and TRBJ2-1; D is unclear. The germline CDR1 and CDR2 sequences are SGDLS and YYNGEE. CDR3 length: 13 amino acids. V was pared by 4 bases and J by 0 bases, with 5 bases between. CDR3 DNA: TGTGCCAGCAGCCAGAGCTCCTACAATGAGCAGTTCTTC. Translated, it gives CASSQSSYNEQFF.

A note on this clone: Other DNA variants within this sample encode the same CDR3. The rearrangement joins TRBV11-2 to TRBJ2-1; D gene unclear. From germline, CDR1 is SGHAT and CDR2 FQNNGV. V was trimmed by 1 base and J by 7 bases, leaving 5 bases between them. The CDR3 is made up of 12 amino acids. CDR3 amino acids: CASSLGANEQFF. The CDR3 DNA is TGTGCCAGCAGCTTAGGTGCGAATGAGCAGTTCTTC.

The CDR3 DNA reads TGTGCCAGCAGCGTAGGTAGGGGAAGACAAGAGACCCAGTACTTC. This translates into CASSVGRGRQETQYF. The chain employs TRBV9 and TRBJ2-5, with D perhaps matching TRBD1 (5 bases). The V and J ends lost 0 bases and 2 bases respectively, with 11 bases between them. CDR3 length: 15 amino acids. Germline V lookup: CDR1 SGDLS, CDR2 YYNGEE. Filled out from reference TRBV9 and TRBJ2-5, the complete variable domain reads DSGVTQTPKHLITATGQRVTLRCSPRSGDLSVYWYQQSLDQGLQFLIQYYNGEERAKGNILERFSAQQFPDLHSELNLSSLELGDSALYFCASSVGRGRQETQYFGPGTRLLVL.

The chain recombines TRBV4-1 with TRBJ2-7, with no clear D. CDR3 length: 15 amino acids. Trimming took 0 bases from V and 5 from J, leaving 14 bases between them. Per the germline V gene, CDR1 is MGHRA and CDR2 is YSYEKL. The CDR3 region has the DNA TGCGCCAGCAGCCAAGAAGTGGGTAGGGCGAACGAGCAGTACTTC. Translating gives CASSQEVGRANEQYF.

This clone came up a few times. The chain uses TRBV29-1 and TRBJ1-2; D uncertain. The ends were cut back, 4 bases at V and 6 bases at J, with 12 bases in the middle. Looked up from germline, CDR1 is SQVTM and CDR2 is ANQGSEA. The length of the CDR3 is 12 residues. The CDR3, as DNA: TGCAGCGTTGTTTCGCAGCTTGATGGCTACACCTTC. This encodes CSVVSQLDGYTF.

The rearrangement links TRBV5-5 to TRBJ1-5, with a possible D match to TRBD1 (5 bases). CDR3 length: 14 amino acids. Germline V gene lookup returns CDR1 SGHKS and CDR2 YYEKEE (reference sequence). Trimming removed 4 bases from V and 5 bases from J, with 13 bases in between. In nucleotides, the CDR3 is TGTGCCAGCAGCGAAACCCAGGGATATCAGCCCCAGCATTTT. Translation gives CASSETQGYQPQHF. Together with reference TRBV5-5 and TRBJ1-5, the CDR3 gives the full variable domain: DAGVTQSPTHLIKTRGQQVTLRCSPISGHKSVSWYQQVLGQGPQFIFQYYEKEERGRGNFPDRFSARQFPNYSSELNVNALLLGDSALYLCASSETQGYQPQHFGDGTRLSIL.

CDR3 in amino acids: CASSRPRENLYYGYTF. CDR3 coding DNA: TGTGCCAGCAGCCGTCCCAGGGAGAACTTGTACTATGGCTACACCTTC. The V and J genes are TRBV5-4 and TRBJ1-2; D is possibly TRBD1 (5 bases). This CDR3 is built from 16 residues. Germline CDR1 is SGHNT and CDR2 is YYREEE (reference sequence). The V end was cut by 4 bases, the J end by 3 bases, with 19 bases between.

The chain couples TRBV7-9 to TRBJ1-1, with D uncertain. The V gene's germline CDR1 is SEHNR and CDR2 FQNEAQ (reference sequence). Trimming pared 5 bases from V and 1 base from J, leaving 8 bases between. The CDR3 has 13 residues. This chain's CDR3 is CASSELPNTEAFF. The CDR3 DNA follows: TGTGCCAGCAGCGAATTACCGAACACTGAAGCTTTCTTT.

The chain joins TRBV6-1 to TRBJ2-7; D gene uncertain. This CDR3 is 14 amino acids long. Germline V gene data show CDR1 as MNHNS and CDR2 as SASEGT. The V gene lost 1 base and the J gene lost 2 bases, with 9 bases spanning the gap. The CDR3 DNA reads TGTGCCAGCAGTGAAGTGGGCAGACCCTACGAGCAGTACTTC. As protein: CASSEVGRPYEQYF.

The chain combines TRBV7-9 with TRBJ2-1, with 11 bases identical to TRBD1. Germline trimming cut 5 bases from V and 5 bases from J; bases unmatched to any gene: 8. There are 16 residues in the CDR3. Germline lookup yields CDR1 SEHNR and CDR2 FQNEAQ (reference sequence). Written as DNA, the CDR3 is TGTGCCAGCAGCCCACATGGGGGACAGGGGGACAATGAGCAGTTCTTC. Translation gives CASSPHGGQGDNEQFF.

The CDR3 DNA reads as TGTGCCAGCAGCGAGGCCGGGGGCGTCAGTCAGCCCCAGCATTTT. This codes for CASSEAGGVSQPQHF. The chain has TRBV9 and TRBJ1-5; D perhaps matches TRBD1 (6 bases). Trimming cost V 3 bases and J 6 bases, with 16 bases left between them. Germline values: CDR1 SGDLS, CDR2 YYNGEE. CDR3 length: 15 residues.

The chain couples TRBV5-4 to TRBJ2-1; weak D call: TRBD2 (5 bases). CDR1 and CDR2 from the germline V gene are SGHNT and YYREEE (reference sequence). The CDR3 consists of 14 residues. The V end lost 4 bases, the J end lost 1 base, and 9 bases lay between the germline ends. The CDR3 spells CASSQRESYNEQFF. CDR3 sequence (DNA): TGTGCCAGCAGCCAGAGGGAGTCCTACAATGAGCAGTTCTTC. Together with reference TRBV5-4 and TRBJ2-1, the CDR3 gives the full variable domain: ETGVTQSPTHLIKTRGQQVTLRCSSQSGHNTVSWYQQALGQGPQFIFQYYREEENGRGNFPPRFSGLQFPNYSSELNVNALELDDSALYLCASSQRESYNEQFFGPGTRLTVL.

The chain is built from TRBV2 and TRBJ2-1; D possibly matches TRBD1 or TRBD2 (5 bases each). V lost 11 bases and J lost 2, with 10 bases in between. The CDR3 spans 12 residues. CDR1 SNHLY and CDR2 FYNNEI come from the germline V gene. The DNA for the CDR3 is TGTGCCTCCCGGGACCCCTACAATGAGCAGTTCTTC. This sequence encodes CASRDPYNEQFF.

The V gene is TRBV10-1, the J gene TRBJ1-5; D is ambiguous. Per germline, CDR1 WNHNN and CDR2 SYGVQD (reference sequence). Trimming cost V 3 bases and J 3 bases, with 6 bases left between them. This CDR3 is 13 amino acids long. The CDR3 region is CASSEWDNQPQHF. CDR3 sequence (DNA): TGCGCCAGCAGTGAATGGGACAATCAGCCCCAGCATTTT.

Worth noting for this clone: The sample carries other DNA sequences with the same CDR3. This chain connects TRBV7-9 to TRBJ2-7; 10 nucleotides agree with TRBD1. CDR1 and CDR2 from the germline V gene are SEHNR and FQNEAQ (reference sequence). The CDR3 extends over 14 amino acids. The J segment lost 4 bases and the V segment lost 1 base, leaving 1 base of the junction unmatched. CDR3 protein: CASSLGDRGYEQYF. CDR3 nucleotides: TGTGCCAGCAGCTTAGGGGACAGGGGTTACGAGCAGTACTTC.

This chain joins TRBV27 and TRBJ2-2; 7 positions match TRBD1. Losses at the gene ends were 3 bases for V and 4 bases for J; bases not matched to a gene: 5. Germline lookup yields CDR1 MNHEY and CDR2 SMNVEV (reference sequence). This CDR3 has 15 residues. The CDR3 region has the DNA TGTGCCAGCAGTTTCGGACAGGTCCGCACCGGGGAGCTGTTTTTT. Encoded protein: CASSFGQVRTGELFF.

The chain couples TRBV28 to TRBJ2-3, with 7 bases lining up with TRBD2. This CDR3 is built from 16 residues. Trimming took 3 bases from V and 2 from J; bases not matched to a gene: 8. Germline CDR1 and CDR2: MDHEN and SYDVKM. The CDR3 spells CASSLLGGNPTDTQYF. Written as DNA, the CDR3 is TGTGCCAGCAGTTTGCTGGGGGGGAACCCCACAGATACGCAGTATTTT.

This clone was detected once. V gene TRBV5-8 combines with J gene TRBJ1-1; tentatively, D is TRBD1 (5 bases). The V end lost 1 base, the J end lost 3 bases, and 16 bases lay between the germline ends. The germline gives CDR1 SGHTS, CDR2 YDEGEE. CDR3 length: 16 residues. The CDR3 protein is CASSLSEGRRYTEAFF. In DNA, the CDR3 is TGTGCCAGCAGCTTGAGTGAGGGGCGAAGGTACACTGAAGCTTTCTTT. Full variable domain (outside the CDR3, taken from reference TRBV5-8 and TRBJ1-1): EAGVTQSPTHLIKTRGQQATLRCSPISGHTSVYWYQQALGLGLQFLLWYDEGEERNRGNFPPRFSGRQFPNYSSELNVNALELEDSALYLCASSLSEGRRYTEAFFGQGTRLTVV.

The sample holds one count of this clone. Here the CDR3 reads CASSQQRGPETQYF. The CDR3 DNA reads as TGCGCCAGCAGCCAACAGCGGGGTCCAGAGACCCAGTACTTC. V usage is TRBV4-1 and J usage is TRBJ2-5; 7 positions match TRBD2. The CDR3 loop spans 14 amino acids. Trimming took 2 bases from V and 4 from J; bases not matched to a gene: 4. CDR1 is MGHRA and CDR2 is YSYEKL in the germline V gene.

As to this clone: Other DNA sequences within the sample encode an identical CDR3. Here the CDR3 DNA reads TGTGCCAGCAGTTATGGGGGGGAAAAACTGTTTTTT. This encodes CASSYGGEKLFF. The V and J genes are TRBV6-5 and TRBJ1-4, with D possibly matching TRBD1 (5 bases). This CDR3 has 12 residues. The germline gives CDR1 MNHEY, CDR2 SVGAGI. The germline V and J ends were trimmed by 3 bases and 8 bases, with 7 bases remaining between them.